These 20 T cell receptor beta chains originate from one sample sequenced in a study of T cell responses to AZD1222 COVID-19 vaccine. This table comes from immunoSEQ multiplex PCR, and its TCRdb copy is limited to in-frame clones, with some not included. The sample records some 170,000 clones, around 90% being singletons. This specimen consisted of peripheral blood, obtained 28 days after the second dose of the MenACWY control vaccine. The receptors were gathered from an adult who received the MenACWY meningococcal vaccine as a control.

The chain carries TRBV9 and TRBJ1-5; tentative D call: TRBD1 (6 bases). Trimming removed 0 bases at V and 6 bases at J, with 19 bases between. Germline V gene sequence: CDR1 SGDLS, CDR2 YYNGEE. The CDR3 has 17 residues. CDR3 nucleotides: TGTGCCAGCAGCGTAGTAACAGGGAAGGGATTAACTCAGCCCCAGCATTTT. It is translated as CASSVVTGKGLTQPQHF. Using reference TRBV9 and TRBJ1-5 for the parts outside the CDR3, the full variable domain is DSGVTQTPKHLITATGQRVTLRCSPRSGDLSVYWYQQSLDQGLQFLIQYYNGEERAKGNILERFSAQQFPDLHSELNLSSLELGDSALYFCASSVVTGKGLTQPQHFGDGTRLSIL.

The chain links TRBV6-2 or TRBV6-3 to TRBJ2-7; TRBD2 might be the D (6 bases). CDR1 and CDR2 (germline): MNHEY, SVGEGT. With 6 bases removed from V and 2 bases from J, the gap between germline ends came to 8 bases. The CDR3 has 12 amino acids. The CDR3 sequence: CASSGRTYEQYF. CDR3 coding DNA: TGTGCCAGCAGCGGGAGAACCTACGAGCAGTACTTC.

The chain is built from TRBV24-1 and TRBJ2-7; D gene uncertain. CDR3 size: 13 residues. Looked up from germline, CDR1 is KGHDR and CDR2 is SFDVKD. V was trimmed by 1 base and J by 5 bases, leaving 8 bases between them. CDR3 in DNA: TGTGCCACCAGTGATTTCCCTGGAGACGAGCAGTACTTC. Its translation: CATSDFPGDEQYF.

The V and J genes are TRBV19 and TRBJ2-7, with D possibly being TRBD1 or TRBD2 (5 bases each). Germline V gene sequence: CDR1 LNHDA, CDR2 SQIVND (reference sequence). Trimming took 5 bases from V and 0 from J, leaving 11 bases between them. This CDR3 has 14 residues. CDR3 sequence reads: CASSPRDHSYEQYF. In DNA, the CDR3 is TGTGCCAGTAGTCCCAGGGACCACTCCTACGAGCAGTACTTC.

There are a few counts of this clone. The rearrangement links TRBV4-1 to TRBJ2-1; no definite D call. The V gene lost 1 base and the J gene lost 0 bases, with 13 bases spanning the gap. Germline CDR1 is MGHRA and CDR2 is YSYEKL. The CDR3 extends over 17 amino acids. CDR3 amino acids: CASSQGSWMSSYNEQFF. For the CDR3, the DNA is TGCGCCAGCAGCCAAGGAAGTTGGATGAGCTCCTACAATGAGCAGTTCTTC.

The chain links TRBV5-1 to TRBJ2-1, with TRBD1 matching over 8 bases. The CDR3 runs 13 residues. V was pared by 1 base and J by 7 bases, with 1 base of the junction left unmatched. Per germline, CDR1 SGHRS and CDR2 YFSETQ. CDR3 sequence: CASSLNRGNEQFF. CDR3 sequence (DNA): TGCGCCAGCAGCTTGAACAGGGGGAATGAGCAGTTCTTC.

The rearrangement uses TRBV24-1 and TRBJ1-5; TRBD1 is a possible D gene (5 bases). V was cut by 3 bases and J by 11 bases, with 19 bases left in between. Germline CDR1 and CDR2: KGHDR and SFDVKD. The CDR3 spans 15 residues. The CDR3 DNA sequence: TGTGCCACCAGTGATGCGGGACGGGGTAGGATGTCCCAGCATTTT. This translates into CATSDAGRGRMSQHF.

V gene TRBV6-5 combines with J gene TRBJ1-5, with a possible D match to TRBD1 (5 bases). V dropped 2 bases and J dropped 3 bases, with 11 bases sitting between them. Germline CDR1 and CDR2: MNHEY and SVGAGI. The CDR3 has 15 amino acids. The DNA of the CDR3 is TGTGCCAGCAGTTACGCCTGGGGGACCAATCAGCCCCAGCATTTT. Protein sequence: CASSYAWGTNQPQHF.

The chain recombines TRBV6-1 with TRBJ1-1, with 9 bases fitting TRBD1. This CDR3 contains 15 residues. With 4 bases clipped from V and 1 base from J, the junction kept 4 bases outside the gene matches. Germline assignment: CDR1 MNHNS and CDR2 SASEGT. CDR3 in DNA: TGTGCCAGCAGTGGAGCGGACAGGGGGAACACTGAAGCTTTCTTT. It encodes CASSGADRGNTEAFF.

The V call is TRBV7-2, the J call TRBJ2-1; TRBD2 matches at 7 bases. J gave up 3 bases and V 5 bases, and 7 bases lay outside the gene matches. This CDR3 contains 15 residues. Germline CDR1 reads SGHTA; CDR2 reads FQGNSA. The CDR3, as DNA: TGTGCCAGCAGCACCTGGACGGGGGGCTACAATGAGCAGTTCTTC. This gives the protein CASSTWTGGYNEQFF.

This clone was seen only once. The chain employs TRBV2 and TRBJ2-1; 10 positions agree with TRBD2. CDR3 length equals 14 residues. Per germline, CDR1 SNHLY and CDR2 FYNNEI. V shed 8 bases and J 8 bases; nucleotides not matched to a gene: 9. In DNA form, the CDR3 reads TGTGCCAGCTTCACTAGCGGGGTTTCGGATGAGCAGTTCTTC. Amino acids: CASFTSGVSDEQFF.

The chain is built from TRBV10-1 and TRBJ1-1; D call uncertain. Germline loops: CDR1 WNHNN, CDR2 SYGVQD (reference sequence). Deletions cut 6 bases from V and 1 base from J, with 9 bases between. The CDR3 length is 13 residues. CDR3 bases: TGCGCCAGCAGGGTCAACGGGAACACTGAAGCTTTCTTT. It codes for CASRVNGNTEAFF.

The J gene is TRBJ2-1, the V gene TRBV28; TRBD2 agrees at 9 bases. Trimming cost V 3 bases and J 6 bases; bases outside gene matches: 9. This CDR3 contains 16 residues. CDR1 is MDHEN and CDR2 is SYDVKM in the germline V gene. The CDR3 loop reads CASSLPTSGQLNEQFF. The DNA for the CDR3 is TGTGCCAGCAGTTTGCCTACTAGCGGGCAACTCAATGAGCAGTTCTTC.

This clone came up a few times. The CDR3 loop is CATSRGAEQFF. The CDR3 DNA follows: TGTGCCACCTCAAGGGGGGCGGAGCAGTTCTTC. The rearrangement links TRBV27 to TRBJ2-1, with D perhaps given as TRBD1 or TRBD2 (6 bases each). Trimming removed 10 bases from V and 10 bases from J, with 14 bases in between. This CDR3 comprises 11 residues. Germline V CDR1 and CDR2: MNHEY, SMNVEV (reference sequence).

In regard to this clone: Germline and junction disagree at one end, which may indicate a read error. The V gene is TRBV27, the J gene TRBJ1-2; D is perhaps TRBD1 (5 bases). Germline CDR1 MNHEY, CDR2 SMNVEV (reference sequence). The CDR3 is made up of 15 amino acids. The CDR3 loop is CVSSLNPRRANGYTF. The CDR3 DNA reads TGTGTCAGCAGTTTGAACCCACGCAGGGCTAACGGCTACACCTTC.

The V and J genes are TRBV7-2 and TRBJ2-3; D uncertain. Trimming took off 1 base at V and 3 bases at J, with 11 bases between the two ends. This CDR3 has 15 amino acids. Germline V gives CDR1 SGHTA, CDR2 FQGNSA. This CDR3 is CASSLVGSRTDTQYF. CDR3 nucleotides: TGTGCCAGCAGCTTAGTGGGCAGCCGAACAGATACGCAGTATTTT.

This chain links TRBV9 with TRBJ2-7; 7 bases map to TRBD1. Germline V gene sequence: CDR1 SGDLS, CDR2 YYNGEE. The junction had 2 bases not matched to a gene; V was cut back by 2 bases and J by 0 bases. The CDR3 loop spans 14 amino acids. The CDR3 DNA sequence: TGTGCCAGCAGCGTGGGACAGCACTCCTACGAGCAGTACTTC. Protein product: CASSVGQHSYEQYF.

This clone occurred a few times. The rearrangement links TRBV14 to TRBJ1-2; D is possibly TRBD1 (5 bases). Trimming took 4 bases from V and 4 from J, leaving 13 bases between them. The CDR3 spans 14 residues. Germline V gene lookup returns CDR1 SGHDN and CDR2 FVKESK. The CDR3 loop is CASSPRRGGYGYTF. CDR3 DNA: TGTGCCAGCAGCCCCCGGAGGGGAGGCTATGGCTACACCTTC.

The gene calls are TRBV7-3 and TRBJ2-4; 9 bases match TRBD1. The CDR3 spans 16 residues. Trimming removed 5 bases from V and 5 bases from J; junction bases left unmatched: 10. In germline, CDR1 is SGHTA, CDR2 FQGTGA. CDR3 loop: CASSPTDRGLENIQYF. The DNA for the CDR3 is TGTGCCAGCAGCCCAACGGACAGGGGTTTGGAAAACATTCAGTACTTC.

For the CDR3, the DNA is TGCAGCGTTGAACCTTACAGGTACCTCGGAACTAATGAAAAACTGTTTTTT. Amino acids: CSVEPYRYLGTNEKLFF. V gene TRBV29-1 combines with J gene TRBJ1-4; perhaps TRBD1 as D (5 bases). The CDR3 covers 17 residues. Germline assignment: CDR1 SQVTM and CDR2 ANQGSEA. Between the trimmed V and J ends, which lost 2 bases and 1 base, there was a span of 17 bases.